One and the same sample provided the 8 T cell receptor beta chains below, sequenced in a study of shared clonotypes between healthy human individuals. Repertoires were generated with immunoSEQ multiplex PCR, while TCRdb's copy carries only in-frame clones and drops some. The table records approximately 810,000 clones, nearly 95% of them present only once. As defined, naive CD8 cells were CD45RO-negative and positively selected for CCR7, with terminally differentiated effector memory CD45RA+ cells excluded. The sequencing sample was made of naive CD8+ T cells sorted from blood. These receptors were taken from a young man in good health.

This rearrangement joins TRBV10-2 to TRBJ2-5; 7 bases align to TRBD2. Germline values: CDR1 WSHSY, CDR2 SAAADI. V lost 2 bases to trimming and J lost 2 bases; unmatched junction nucleotides: 2. This CDR3 has 14 amino acids. Here the CDR3 reads CASSEASGQETQYF. For the CDR3, the DNA is TGCGCCAGCAGTGAGGCTAGCGGACAAGAGACCCAGTACTTC.

The chain combines TRBV7-9 with TRBJ2-3, with TRBD2 matching over 9 bases. The CDR3 runs to 16 residues. Germline V lookup: CDR1 SEHNR, CDR2 FQNEAQ (reference sequence). After removal of 4 bases from V and 4 bases from J, the junction contained 9 bases not matched to a gene. The CDR3 nucleotides read TGTGCCAGCAGCTACCGATTAGCGGGAGACGCAGATACGCAGTATTTT. Its protein is CASSYRLAGDADTQYF.

V is TRBV7-2 and J is TRBJ2-1; D unclear. Germline V CDR1 and CDR2: SGHTA, FQGNSA. The V gene lost 6 bases and the J gene lost 0 bases, with 12 bases spanning the gap. This CDR3 contains 15 residues. The CDR3, as DNA: TGTGCCAGCAGGTCGCAAACGAGCTCCTACAATGAGCAGTTCTTC. Protein product: CASRSQTSSYNEQFF.

The chain links TRBV4-1 to TRBJ2-1, with 9 bases aligning to TRBD2. The length of the CDR3 is 16 residues. The V gene end was trimmed by 4 bases and the J gene end by 6 bases; junction bases not matched to a gene: 10. CDR1 is MGHRA and CDR2 is YSYEKL in the germline V gene. Here the CDR3 reads CASSPLGAGGPNEQFF. In nucleotides, the CDR3 is TGCGCCAGCAGCCCCTTAGGCGCGGGAGGGCCCAATGAGCAGTTCTTC.

The CDR3 loop is CASSISGRAYNEQFF. The CDR3 DNA reads as TGTGCCAGCAGTATTAGCGGGAGGGCCTACAATGAGCAGTTCTTC. The gene calls are TRBV27 and TRBJ2-1; 11 bases agree with TRBD2. V lost 5 bases to trimming and J lost 2 bases; unmatched junction nucleotides: 2. The V gene's germline CDR1 is MNHEY and CDR2 SMNVEV (reference sequence). The CDR3 length is 15 residues.

This sequence joins TRBV7-8 and TRBJ2-2; tentatively, D is TRBD2 (7 bases). V was shortened by 1 base and J by 3 bases, with 9 bases between the two germline ends. This CDR3 region has 15 residues. Germline CDR1 and CDR2: SGHVS and FQNEAQ. The CDR3 DNA follows: TGTGCCAGCAGCTTAGTGGGGGGGCACACCGGGGAGCTGTTTTTT. Protein sequence: CASSLVGGHTGELFF.

This clone was detected only once. The V gene is TRBV7-8, the J gene TRBJ2-1, with 11 bases fitting TRBD1. V lost 5 bases to trimming and J lost 4 bases; unmatched junction nucleotides: 4. The CDR3 spans 15 residues. Germline CDR1 is SGHVS and CDR2 is FQNEAQ. The DNA of the CDR3 is TGTGCCAGCAGCATGGGACAGGGGGGATACAATGAGCAGTTCTTC. Translated: CASSMGQGGYNEQFF.

The chain links TRBV7-2 to TRBJ1-1; TRBD1 might be the D (5 bases). The germline CDR1 and CDR2 sequences are SGHTA and FQGNSA. V dropped 4 bases and J dropped 2 bases, with 20 bases sitting between them. This CDR3 is built from 17 residues. The CDR3 reads CASSWGAGEGGNTEAFF. The CDR3 DNA reads TGTGCCAGCAGCTGGGGCGCGGGCGAGGGCGGAAACACTGAAGCTTTCTTT.